Sequencing of this T cell receptor (beta chain) was carried out in a study of T cells in localized non-small cell lung cancer. Study-level findings and limits: Appearance in adjacent lung was seen for a median around 61 of the top 100 tumor clones. The study linked higher blood T cell density to longer overall survival. The study sequenced only one region of the tumor. As a result, intratumor heterogeneity could not be excluded and remains possible.

The CDR3 is made up of 16 amino acids. Germline V gene lookup returns CDR1 SGDLS and CDR2 YYNGEE. Trimming cost V 5 bases and J 3 bases, with 20 bases left between them. Some clones are missing from TCRdb's copy, which holds only in-frame ones; the method was immunoSEQ multiplex PCR. The sample lists 13,000 or so clones; about 28% were seen once. This clone has ten or more counts. Its antigen remains unidentified. This receptor was obtained from a female donor at least 60 years old with stage I lung adenocarcinoma. Here the sequenced sample was lung tumor tissue, taken before any cancer treatment. The gene calls are TRBV9 and TRBJ2-5; unclear D gene. This CDR3 is CASSSKEPKEKETQYF. CDR3 nucleotides: TGTGCCAGCAGTAGTAAAGAACCCAAGGAAAAAGAGACCCAGTACTTC.